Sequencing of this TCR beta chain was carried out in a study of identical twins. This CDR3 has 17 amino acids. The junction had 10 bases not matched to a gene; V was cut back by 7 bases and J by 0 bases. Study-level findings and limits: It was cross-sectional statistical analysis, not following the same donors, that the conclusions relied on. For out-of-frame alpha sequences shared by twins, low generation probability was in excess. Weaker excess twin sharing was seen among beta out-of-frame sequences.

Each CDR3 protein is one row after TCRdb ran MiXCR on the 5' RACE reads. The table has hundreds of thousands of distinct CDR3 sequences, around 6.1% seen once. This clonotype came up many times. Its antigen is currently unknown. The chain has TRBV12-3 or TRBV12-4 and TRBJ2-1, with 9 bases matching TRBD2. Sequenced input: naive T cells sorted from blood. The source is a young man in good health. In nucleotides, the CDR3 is TGTGCCAGCATGGATTCCGTAGCGGGAGACTCCTACAATGAGCAGTTCTTC. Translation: CASMDSVAGDSYNEQFF.